This TCR beta chain was recorded in a study of identical twins. The study's findings and limits: Cross-sectional statistical analysis was relied on for the conclusions, without the same donors being followed. Sequences that were beta out-of-frame showed weaker excess twin sharing.

Germline CDR1 reads SSHAT; CDR2 reads FNYEAQ (reference sequence). This CDR3 contains 13 residues. This clonotype has only a few counts. The antigen remains undetermined. One end of the junction varies from germline; a read error may be responsible. TCRdb re-analysed the 5' RACE reads in MiXCR, keeping a single row per CDR3 protein. The sample holds 250,000 to 350,000 distinct CDR3 sequences, around 9.7% seen once. This sample also appeared in a second study, on yellow fever vaccine responses in identical twins. This second study notes: Reportedly, twins' vaccine T cell responses looked partly convergent and partly personalized.

J is TRBJ2-1 and V is TRBV7-7; D not certain. The TCR originated in a woman aged 18 to 35 in good health. The sequenced material came from CD8+ T cells sorted from blood. CDR3 in DNA: TGTGCTAGCAGCTTAAAGTATAGTCATGAGCAGTTCTTC. This gives the protein CASSLKYSHEQFF.